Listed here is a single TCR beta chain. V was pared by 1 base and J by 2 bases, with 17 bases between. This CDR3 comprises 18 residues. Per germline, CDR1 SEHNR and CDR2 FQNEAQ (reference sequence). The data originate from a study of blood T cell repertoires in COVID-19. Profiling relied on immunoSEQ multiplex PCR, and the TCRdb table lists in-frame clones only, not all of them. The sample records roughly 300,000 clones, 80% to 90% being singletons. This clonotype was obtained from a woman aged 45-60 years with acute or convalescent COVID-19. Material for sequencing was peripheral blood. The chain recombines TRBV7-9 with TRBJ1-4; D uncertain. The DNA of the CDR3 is TGTGCCAGCAGCTTAGGCCTCACTAGGGTAGTGACTAATGAAAAACTGTTTTTT. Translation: CASSLGLTRVVTNEKLFF.